This TCR beta chain was observed in a study of blood T cell repertoires in COVID-19. Looking at the study overall: The United States, Italy and Spain were the sources of the acute and convalescent COVID-19 samples. PBMCs, B-cell-depleted T cells, or T cells provided the cDNA or gDNA that made up the material.

The CDR3 runs 16 residues. How the authors handled the data: For nucleated cells, counts were estimated from reference gene primer amplification. Generated by immunoSEQ multiplex PCR, the TCRdb table keeps only in-frame clones and is missing some. The V and J calls and the clone size are those of that table, but D and trimming were determined from the DNA. The repertoire holds just under 65,000 clones, with about 78% as singletons. Sequences were obtained from peripheral blood. This clonotype originated in a woman older than 75 with acute or convalescent COVID-19. J is TRBJ2-5 and V is TRBV21-1; the table calls TRBD1, which could not be checked here. TRBV21-1 represents a pseudogene. The CDR3 DNA reads as TGTGCCAGCAGCAAAGTCCCTACAGATTACCAAGAGACCCAGTACTTC. It encodes CASSKVPTDYQETQYF.